Shown below are 30 T cell receptor beta chains from a single sample sequenced in a study of shared T cell receptors in the human thymus. Sequencing was performed with immunoSEQ multiplex PCR; in TCRdb, only in-frame clones are kept and a portion is missing. Among hundreds of thousands of clones, 70% to 80% were seen once, and the ten largest hold about 0.014%. The same data also contributed to another study, on human thymus T cells.

The sequenced sample consisted of thymocytes. These receptors were obtained from a boy younger than two with a congenital heart defect.

The V gene is TRBV11-2, the J gene TRBJ2-1; 11 positions match TRBD2. This CDR3 is 16 amino acids long. V lost 5 bases, J lost 8 bases, and 11 bases stayed unmatched. Looked up from germline, CDR1 is SGHAT and CDR2 is FQNNGV. CDR3 amino acids: CASSQTRLAGIYEQFF. The CDR3 nucleotides are TGTGCCAGCAGCCAAACTCGACTAGCGGGAATCTATGAGCAGTTCTTC. Drawing the rest from reference TRBV11-2 and TRBJ2-1, the complete variable domain is EAGVAQSPRYKIIEKRQSVAFWCNPISGHATLYWYQQILGQGPKLLIQFQNNGVVDDSQLPKDRFSAERLKGVDSTLKIQPAKLEDSAVYLCASSQTRLAGIYEQFFGPGTRLTVL.

Only a few counts were recorded for this clone. This chain uses TRBV7-8 with TRBJ2-7, with D maybe TRBD2 (6 bases). CDR3 length equals 14 residues. V was pared by 2 bases and J by 4 bases, with 12 bases between. Germline V gives CDR1 SGHVS, CDR2 FQNEAQ. The CDR3 DNA reads as TGTGCCAGCAGCTTAACGCGGGGACCGTACGAGCAGTACTTC. It codes for CASSLTRGPYEQYF.

The chain recombines TRBV27 with TRBJ2-7, with 10 bases lining up with TRBD2. V was clipped by 5 bases and J by 1 base; unmatched bases: 5. The CDR3 contains 15 residues. CDR1 is MNHEY, CDR2 SMNVEV, per germline (reference sequence). The CDR3 reads CASSPGLARSYEQYF. DNA for the CDR3: TGTGCCAGCAGTCCGGGACTAGCGAGGTCCTACGAGCAGTACTTC.

The chain combines TRBV27 with TRBJ2-1, with 7 bases fitting TRBD2. The ends lost 3 bases at V and 7 bases at J; junction bases unmatched: 12. CDR1 MNHEY and CDR2 SMNVEV come from the germline V gene (reference sequence). The CDR3 covers 16 residues. The CDR3 DNA reads as TGTGCCAGCAGTTTCCCCCCCGGACTAGAGGGGAATGAGCAGTTCTTC. Its protein product is CASSFPPGLEGNEQFF.

V is TRBV27 and J is TRBJ1-2, with 8 bases matching TRBD1. Germline CDR1 and CDR2: MNHEY and SMNVEV (reference sequence). J was trimmed by 8 bases and V by 6 bases; bases with no gene match: 11. The length of the CDR3 is 14 residues. Here the CDR3 DNA reads TGTGCCAGCAGCCTCAAGACAGGGGTACGCGGCTACACCTTC. This translates into CASSLKTGVRGYTF.

This sequence joins TRBV5-6 and TRBJ2-7, with D unresolved. The V and J ends lost 4 bases and 5 bases respectively, with 16 bases between them. Germline V lookup: CDR1 SGHDT, CDR2 YYEEEE. The CDR3 runs to 14 residues. As DNA, the CDR3 is TGTGCCAGCAGCCGGGTGGTGGAGCTCAACGAGCAGTACTTC. Translated, it gives CASSRVVELNEQYF. The whole variable domain, filled in from reference TRBV5-6 and TRBJ2-7, reads DAGVTQSPTHLIKTRGQQVTLRCSPKSGHDTVSWYQQALGQGPQFIFQYYEEEERQRGNFPDRFSGHQFPNYSSELNVNALLLGDSALYLCASSRVVELNEQYFGPGTRLTVT.

The chain combines TRBV30 with TRBJ2-2; tentative D call: TRBD2 (5 bases). Per germline, CDR1 GTSNPN and CDR2 SVGIG (reference sequence). Trimming removed 3 bases at V and 10 bases at J, with 15 bases between. CDR3 size: 13 residues. The CDR3 DNA reads TGTGCCTGGAGGATGTTTTCGGAGGAGGAGCTGTTTTTT. This codes for CAWRMFSEEELFF.

V usage is TRBV10-3 and J usage is TRBJ2-3, with 10 bases aligning to TRBD1. Germline trimming cut 9 bases from V and 2 bases from J; bases unmatched to any gene: 2. Germline assignment: CDR1 ENHRY and CDR2 SYGVKD. This CDR3 has 13 amino acids. The CDR3 spells CAMGTGDTDTQYF. CDR3 bases: TGTGCCATGGGGACAGGGGACACAGATACGCAGTATTTT.

The chain couples TRBV5-1 to TRBJ2-1; no clear D. The CDR3 extends over 17 amino acids. V was clipped by 4 bases and J by 5 bases, with 22 bases between them. CDR1 is SGHRS and CDR2 is YFSETQ in the germline V gene. CDR3 protein: CASSTQESLPKNNEQFF. DNA for the CDR3: TGCGCCAGCAGCACCCAAGAGAGCTTGCCAAAAAACAATGAGCAGTTCTTC. The full variable domain, rest sourced from reference TRBV5-1 and TRBJ2-1, is KAGVTQTPRYLIKTRGQQVTLSCSPISGHRSVSWYQQTPGQGLQFLFEYFSETQRNKGNFPGRFSGRQFSNSRSEMNVSTLELGDSALYLCASSTQESLPKNNEQFFGPGTRLTVL.

The rearrangement joins TRBV7-2 to TRBJ2-3, with 10 bases aligning to TRBD2. The J segment lost 4 bases and the V segment lost 1 base, leaving 11 bases of the junction unmatched. The germline V gene has CDR1 SGHTA and CDR2 FQGNSA. The CDR3 consists of 18 residues. In nucleotides, the CDR3 is TGTGCCAGCAGCTTAGGGATCTTCCTAGCGGGAGTGGCAGATACGCAGTATTTT. Translated, it gives CASSLGIFLAGVADTQYF.

This clone occurred a few times. This sequence joins TRBV18 and TRBJ2-7, with 9 positions matching TRBD1. Germline CDR1 KGHSH, CDR2 LQKENI. This CDR3 has 15 amino acids. V shed 3 bases, J shed 5 bases, and the junction held 8 bases outside the gene matches. DNA for the CDR3: TGTGCCAGCTCACCCGGACAGGGGCAGAGGGACGAGCAGTACTTC. Translated: CASSPGQGQRDEQYF.

This sequence joins TRBV11-2 and TRBJ2-1, with 14 bases identical to TRBD2. The V segment lost 4 bases and the J segment 4 bases; nucleotides outside the gene matches: 12. CDR3 length: 19 amino acids. The germline V gene encodes CDR1 SGHAT and CDR2 FQNNGV. CDR3 region: CASSSSGTSGSLVYNEQFF. Written as DNA, the CDR3 is TGTGCCAGCAGCTCCTCCGGGACTAGCGGGAGTCTTGTATACAATGAGCAGTTCTTC.

This clone was counted only a few times. The rearrangement joins TRBV7-2 to TRBJ1-2; D may be TRBD1 (6 bases). Per the germline V gene, CDR1 is SGHTA and CDR2 is FQGNSA. The CDR3 is made up of 14 amino acids. Deletions cut 1 base from V and 2 bases from J, with 8 bases between. The CDR3 loop reads CASSLETGNYGYTF. CDR3 in DNA: TGTGCCAGCAGCTTAGAAACAGGGAACTATGGCTACACCTTC.

The chain combines TRBV7-6 with TRBJ1-1; no firm D call. The CDR3 has 14 residues. V was cut by 1 base and J by 4 bases, with 10 bases left in between. Germline CDR1 and CDR2: SGHVS and FNYEAQ. The CDR3, as DNA: TGTGCCAGCAGCTTAGGTCGGAGGGCCACTGAAGCTTTCTTT. It translates to CASSLGRRATEAFF.

This clone has just one count. V gene TRBV9 combines with J gene TRBJ2-1; D is undetermined. The CDR3 sequence is 16 residues long. The V and J ends lost 2 bases and 0 bases respectively, with 12 bases between them. Germline CDR1 SGDLS, CDR2 YYNGEE. The CDR3 reads CASSVSSENSYNEQFF. The CDR3 nucleotides are TGTGCCAGCAGCGTTTCGAGCGAGAACTCCTACAATGAGCAGTTCTTC.

The CDR3, as DNA: TGTGCCACCAGCAGAGATCTTGGCAGGGGGGCAGGAAACACCATATATTTT. Amino acid sequence: CATSRDLGRGAGNTIYF. This chain uses TRBV15 with TRBJ1-3; 7 nucleotides align to TRBD1. V trimming: 0 bases; J trimming: 4 bases; junction bases outside the gene matches: 9. CDR3 length equals 17 residues. Germline V gene sequence: CDR1 LNHNV, CDR2 YYDKDF (reference sequence).

This clone was picked up a small number of times. The V call is TRBV7-8, the J call TRBJ2-5; TRBD2 aligns across 11 bases. Germline CDR1 and CDR2: SGHVS and FQNEAQ. The CDR3 loop spans 19 amino acids. The ends lost 4 bases at V and 5 bases at J; junction bases unmatched: 18. CDR3 sequence (DNA): TGTGCCAGCAGCTCGGCCCTAGGGACTAGCGGAGCCCGGGGGGAGACCCAGTACTTC. This codes for CASSSALGTSGARGETQYF.

A few counts support this clone. CDR3 DNA sequence: TGTGCCAGCAGTTACGACGGGGTCGCTATGAATGAGCAGTTCTTC. Its translation is CASSYDGVAMNEQFF. This chain links TRBV6-5 with TRBJ2-1; the D gene is possibly TRBD2 (5 bases). Per the germline V gene, CDR1 is MNHEY and CDR2 is SVGAGI. The CDR3 has 15 residues. V dropped 2 bases and J dropped 7 bases, with 15 bases sitting between them.

The V and J genes are TRBV6-1 and TRBJ2-2; 8 positions match TRBD2. There are 14 residues in the CDR3. V shed 0 bases, J shed 9 bases, and the junction held 3 bases outside the gene matches. Germline values: CDR1 MNHNS, CDR2 SASEGT. The CDR3 nucleotides read TGTGCCAGCAGTGAAGCGCGGGGGGACCGGGAGCTGTTTTTT. Translation gives CASSEARGDRELFF.

The chain is built from TRBV5-1 and TRBJ2-7; D is ambiguous. The germline CDR1 and CDR2 sequences are SGHRS and YFSETQ. Trimming pared 1 base from V and 2 bases from J, leaving 16 bases between. The CDR3 totals 16 residues. The CDR3 sequence: CASSLYVSQVPYEQYF. CDR3 in DNA: TGCGCCAGCAGCTTGTATGTATCGCAGGTTCCCTACGAGCAGTACTTC.

The rearrangement joins TRBV15 to TRBJ2-7; TRBD1 agrees at 12 bases. The CDR3 loop spans 17 amino acids. The V gene's germline CDR1 is LNHNV and CDR2 YYDKDF (reference sequence). Trimming removed 5 bases from V and 6 bases from J; junction bases left unmatched: 14. The CDR3 bases are TGTGCCACCAGCCCCAACAAAACGGGGACAGGGGGCAGCGAGCAGTACTTC. Amino acid sequence: CATSPNKTGTGGSEQYF.

The V and J genes are TRBV19 and TRBJ2-7; the match to TRBD1 covers 12 bases. Trimming cost V 1 base and J 0 bases; bases outside gene matches: 10. The CDR3 is 19 residues long. Per germline, CDR1 LNHDA and CDR2 SQIVND (reference sequence). CDR3 in DNA: TGTGCCAGTAGTATAGTCGGGACAGGGGGCGGAGCGGTCTCCTACGAGCAGTACTTC. Translation: CASSIVGTGGGAVSYEQYF.

This clone has just one count. The chain has TRBV5-1 and TRBJ2-7; maybe TRBD2 (5 bases). This CDR3 spans 15 amino acids. CDR1 is SGHRS, CDR2 YFSETQ, per germline. V was pared by 6 bases and J by 0 bases, with 16 bases between. The CDR3 spells CASTPGKYYSYEQYF. The CDR3 DNA reads as TGCGCCAGCACCCCCGGGAAGTACTACTCCTACGAGCAGTACTTC. Using reference TRBV5-1 and TRBJ2-7 for the parts outside the CDR3, the full variable domain is KAGVTQTPRYLIKTRGQQVTLSCSPISGHRSVSWYQQTPGQGLQFLFEYFSETQRNKGNFPGRFSGRQFSNSRSEMNVSTLELGDSALYLCASTPGKYYSYEQYFGPGTRLTVT.

Only one count was recorded for this clone. This rearrangement joins TRBV20-1 to TRBJ1-4; tentatively, D is TRBD1 (6 bases). The CDR3 length is 10 residues. Trimming removed 6 bases at V and 11 bases at J, with 10 bases between. CDR1 DFQATT and CDR2 SNEGSKA come from the germline V gene (reference sequence). The CDR3 protein is CSAWGQKLFF. CDR3 nucleotides: TGCAGTGCGTGGGGGCAGAAACTGTTTTTT.

The genes are TRBV15 and TRBJ2-2, with 8 bases that match TRBD2. CDR1 LNHNV and CDR2 YYDKDF come from the germline V gene (reference sequence). The CDR3 is 17 residues long. V trimming: 0 bases; J trimming: 6 bases; junction bases outside the gene matches: 9. The CDR3 region has the DNA TGTGCCACCAGCAGAGATCTGGCGGGAGGAAGGTCCGGGGAGCTGTTTTTT. This gives the protein CATSRDLAGGRSGELFF.

The chain combines TRBV4-2 with TRBJ2-7; tentatively, D is TRBD2 (6 bases). Germline V gene data show CDR1 as LGHNA and CDR2 as YNFKEQ. Trimming shortened V by 1 base and J by 1 base, and 14 bases separated the two germline ends. The CDR3 is made up of 16 amino acids. In DNA, the CDR3 is TGTGCCAGCAGCCAAGTTGGGGCGGGAAAGTCCTACGAGCAGTACTTC. Translated, it gives CASSQVGAGKSYEQYF.

V and J are TRBV5-1 and TRBJ2-5, with D tentatively TRBD1 (9 bases). Gene TRBJ2-7 matches the end of the DNA better, so the J call may be wrong. The CDR3 is made up of 20 amino acids. Germline CDR1 SGHRS, CDR2 YFSETQ. The CDR3 nucleotides are TGCGCCAGCAGCTTGGACAGGGGGCCGTCTAGCGGGTTGAGCTCCTACGAGCAGTACTTC. Protein sequence: CASSLDRGPSSGLSSYEQYF.

This sequence joins TRBV4-3 and TRBJ2-1, with D perhaps matching TRBD2 (5 bases). V was shortened by 0 bases and J by 2 bases, with 23 bases between the two germline ends. CDR3 length: 20 residues. Per the germline V gene, CDR1 is LGHNA and CDR2 is YSLEER. The DNA of the CDR3 is TGCGCCAGCAGCCAAGAGGTTCCTTTGTTGTGGGAGTCGCCCTACAATGAGCAGTTCTTC. Amino acids: CASSQEVPLLWESPYNEQFF.

As regards this clone: One junction end disagrees with the germline gene, perhaps due to a read error. The J gene is TRBJ2-5, the V gene TRBV2; 12 bases are a match to TRBD2. Germline V gene data show CDR1 as SNHLY and CDR2 as FYNNEI. The CDR3 has 13 residues. The CDR3 spells CASSDISLAGGHF. The CDR3 coding sequence is TGTGCCAGCAGTGACATTTCTCTAGCGGGAGGGCACTTC.

The rearrangement links TRBV12-5 to TRBJ2-5; no clear D gene. Germline CDR1 reads LGHNT; CDR2 reads FRNRAP. V lost 5 bases and J lost 7, with 20 bases in between. CDR3 size: 15 residues. The CDR3 DNA follows: TGTGCTAGTGGTGCGAGGTCCCAGAGAGTACGGACCCAGTACTTC. Encoded protein: CASGARSQRVRTQYF.